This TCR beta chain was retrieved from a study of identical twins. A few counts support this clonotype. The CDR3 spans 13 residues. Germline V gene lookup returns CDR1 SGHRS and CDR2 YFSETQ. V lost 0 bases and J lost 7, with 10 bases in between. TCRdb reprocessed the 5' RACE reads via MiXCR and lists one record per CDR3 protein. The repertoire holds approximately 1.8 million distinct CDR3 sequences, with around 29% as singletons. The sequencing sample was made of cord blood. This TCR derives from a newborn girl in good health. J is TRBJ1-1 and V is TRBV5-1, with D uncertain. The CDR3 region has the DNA TGCGCCAGCAGCTTGGTTCCAGGCAATGAAGCTTTCTTT. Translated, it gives CASSLVPGNEAFF.